Listed below are T cell receptor beta chains from one sample, sequenced in a study of cytomegalovirus exposure and HLA in healthy donors. The data were produced by immunoSEQ multiplex PCR, yet TCRdb's version contains in-frame clones alone and is incomplete. The sample lists roughly 160,000 clones, around 77% occurring once. The sample taken for sequencing was PBMCs. All receptors come from a woman aged 50 to 65 in good health and CMV-seropositive. Each CDR3 is given without its conserved first and last residue. The D gene is left open where the match is weak.

TRBV10-1,TRBJ1-5,.,ASSGAPLGAPEH
TRBV7-6,TRBJ1-3,TRBD1,ASSLIPGTGKDIY
TRBV7-9,TRBJ1-1,.,ASSLTTRVETEAF
TRBV9,TRBJ1-5,.,ASSVGSGLGQPQH
TRBV11-2,TRBJ1-1,TRBD1,ASSLGRGRDTEAF
TRBV2,TRBJ2-1,TRBD2,ASPTSRGGNEQF
TRBV28,TRBJ2-7,TRBD1,ASTTGDRYEQY
TRBV28,TRBJ2-5,.,ASSLGGPGLETQY
TRBV18,TRBJ2-7,TRBD2,ASSPRSGGDLEQY
TRBV19,TRBJ1-1,.,ASSIVGGRGAEAF
TRBV29-1,TRBJ1-2,TRBD1,SVPRTGAFYGYT
TRBV2,TRBJ1-2,.,ASSNSWESYGYT
TRBV28,TRBJ1-5,.,ASSKQWGVNQPQH
TRBV28,TRBJ1-4,.,ASSPGGARVNEKLF
TRBV20-1,TRBJ2-7,TRBD1,SAGQGYEQY
TRBV7-9,TRBJ2-2,.,ASSPQLGASGELF
TRBV27,TRBJ2-1,TRBD2,ASSSPSGSGNEQF
TRBV19,TRBJ1-5,TRBD1,ASSVRDRISNQPQH
TRBV19,TRBJ2-5,.,ASRKRETQY
TRBV2,TRBJ2-6,.,ASSARSGANVLT
TRBV10-3,TRBJ2-7,.,AISVEYEQY
TRBV14,TRBJ1-1,TRBD1,ASSQERRRGPDTEAF
TRBV6-5,TRBJ2-2,TRBD2,ASSPGGRSTGELF
TRBV28,TRBJ1-6,.,ASSLTGKVSPLH
TRBV9,TRBJ2-3,.,ASSVGGGSSTDTQY
TRBV6-4,TRBJ2-5,TRBD2,ASIEEPGLAGEAQY
TRBV14,TRBJ2-6,TRBD1,ASSQGRGRNGANVLT
TRBV4-3,TRBJ2-3,.,ASSQTRQTAQY
TRBV13,TRBJ2-2,.,ASSLTHSTGELF
TRBV7-2,TRBJ1-2,TRBD1,ASSLAGGQNYGYT
TRBV7-3,TRBJ2-1,TRBD2,ASSLSSGSNEQF
TRBV6-5,TRBJ1-6,.,ASSYNGGQDSPLH
TRBV18,TRBJ1-5,.,ASSRAYSNQPQH
TRBV18,TRBJ2-7,.,ASSPRGTVDEQY
TRBV29-1,TRBJ1-1,TRBD1,SVEYYRGYTEAF
TRBV4-3,TRBJ1-2,.,ASSYRGLQGYGCT
TRBV19,TRBJ2-5,TRBD1,ASSPRDRGHETQY
TRBV7-8,TRBJ2-1,.,ASSFAGSGNEQF
TRBV30,.,TRBD2,AWSSGLAGFGYEQY
TRBV28,TRBJ1-5,.,ATLGGALGNQPQH
TRBV27,TRBJ2-7,TRBD1,ASSPYRGLALEQY